Detailed here is one TCR beta chain. Its target is not known. J gave up 3 bases and V 5 bases, and 7 bases lay outside the gene matches. The CDR3 consists of 13 residues. The germline gives CDR1 DFQATT, CDR2 SNEGSKA (reference sequence). The data are from a study of molecular identifiers for immune sequencing clone quantification. Study outcomes and limitations: Clonotypes topping 20 RNA copies carried over 97% of effector molecules but under 1% of naive ones.

Previously described methods and listed TCR primers were used for bulk TCR libraries. TCRdb reprocessed the PCR reads via MiXCR and lists one record per CDR3 protein. Of more than 450,000 distinct CDR3 sequences in the sample, about 20% are singletons; the top ten hold around 0.84%. The V gene is TRBV20-1, the J gene TRBJ2-7; the match to TRBD1 covers 7 bases. Sample: naive CD8+ T cells from blood, with Jurkat cell RNA spiked in. Stated subset: FACS-sorted CD8+CD4-CCR7+CD45RA+ naive T cells. The TCR sequence derives from a human donor in good health. Some libraries in this study had Jurkat cell RNA spiked in. CDR3 in DNA: TGCAGTGCTGTCGGGACAGAGAGCTACGAGCAGTACTTC. This translates into CSAVGTESYEQYF.